The TCR beta chain described here comes from a study of Ad26.COV2.S vaccination and SARS-CoV-2 variants. The CDR3 length is 16 residues. Germline trimming cut 4 bases from V and 4 bases from J; bases unmatched to any gene: 11. Germline V lookup: CDR1 SGHRS, CDR2 YFSETQ. Specified treatment: around 19 received Ad26.COV2.S at low or high dose, single or two shots; 5 received placebo; per-sample allocation not given. Following the first vaccine or placebo injection, samples were taken on day 63. This person who donated was an adult of 18-55 years in Boston. Generated by immunoSEQ multiplex PCR, the TCRdb table keeps only in-frame clones and is missing some. The profile shows just under 250,000 clones, 85% to 90% of them singletons.

The source material was peripheral blood, sampled in a trial of Ad26.COV2.S vaccine versus placebo. The sequence came from a person between 18 and 65 years old who received the Ad26.COV2.S COVID-19 vaccine or a placebo. The chain employs TRBV5-1 and TRBJ2-3, with 8 bases identical to TRBD2. The CDR3 loop is CASSPQTRGGADTQYF. In DNA form, the CDR3 reads TGCGCCAGCAGCCCCCAAACCCGGGGGGGCGCAGATACGCAGTATTTT.